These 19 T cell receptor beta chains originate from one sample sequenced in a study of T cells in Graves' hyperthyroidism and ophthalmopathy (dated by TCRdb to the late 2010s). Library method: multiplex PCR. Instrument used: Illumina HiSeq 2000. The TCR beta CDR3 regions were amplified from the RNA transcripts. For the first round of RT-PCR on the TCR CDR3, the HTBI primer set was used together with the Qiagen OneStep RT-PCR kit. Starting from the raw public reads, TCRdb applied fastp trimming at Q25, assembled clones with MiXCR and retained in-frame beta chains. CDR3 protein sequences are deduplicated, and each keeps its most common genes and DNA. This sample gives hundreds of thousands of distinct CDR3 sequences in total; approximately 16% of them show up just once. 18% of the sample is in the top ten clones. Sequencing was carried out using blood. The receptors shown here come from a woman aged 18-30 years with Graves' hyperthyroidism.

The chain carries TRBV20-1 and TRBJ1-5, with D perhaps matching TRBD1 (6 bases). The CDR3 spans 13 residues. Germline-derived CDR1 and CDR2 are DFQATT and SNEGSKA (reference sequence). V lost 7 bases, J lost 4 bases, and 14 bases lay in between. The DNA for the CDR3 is TGCAGTGTCAGGGAGACAGGAAATCAGCCCCAGCATTTT. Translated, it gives CSVRETGNQPQHF.

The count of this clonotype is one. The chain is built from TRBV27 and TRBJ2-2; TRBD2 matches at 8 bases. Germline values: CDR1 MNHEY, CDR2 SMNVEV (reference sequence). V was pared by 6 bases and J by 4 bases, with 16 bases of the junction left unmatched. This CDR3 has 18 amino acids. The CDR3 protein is CASRPQSSGSLGTGELFF. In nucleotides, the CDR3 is TGTGCCAGCAGACCGCAATCGAGCGGGAGTTTAGGCACCGGGGAGCTGTTTTTT.

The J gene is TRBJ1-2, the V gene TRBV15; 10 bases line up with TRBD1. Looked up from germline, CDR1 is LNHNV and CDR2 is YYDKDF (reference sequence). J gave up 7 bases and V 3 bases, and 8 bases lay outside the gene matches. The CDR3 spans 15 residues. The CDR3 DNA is TGTGCCACCAGCAGTTTGGGACAGGGGAATCGTGGCTACACCTTC. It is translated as CATSSLGQGNRGYTF.

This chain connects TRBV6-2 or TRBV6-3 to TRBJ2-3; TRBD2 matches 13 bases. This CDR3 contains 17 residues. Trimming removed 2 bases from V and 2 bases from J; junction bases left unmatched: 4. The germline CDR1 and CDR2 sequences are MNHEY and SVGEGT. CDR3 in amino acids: CASSYMGLAGITDTQYF. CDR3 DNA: TGTGCCAGCAGTTACATGGGACTAGCGGGGATCACAGATACGCAGTATTTT.

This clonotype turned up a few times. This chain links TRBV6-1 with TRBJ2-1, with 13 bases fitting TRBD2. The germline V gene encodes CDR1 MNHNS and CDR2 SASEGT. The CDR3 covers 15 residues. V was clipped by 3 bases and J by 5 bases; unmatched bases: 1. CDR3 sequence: CASSDGTSGDNEQFF. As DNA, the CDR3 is TGTGCCAGCAGTGACGGGACTAGCGGGGACAATGAGCAGTTCTTC.

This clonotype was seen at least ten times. The CDR3 coding sequence is TGCAGTGCTTCACTAGCGGACACCTACGAGCAGTACTTC. This sequence encodes CSASLADTYEQYF. This chain uses TRBV20-1 with TRBJ2-7; 8 nucleotides line up with TRBD2. CDR1 is DFQATT and CDR2 is SNEGSKA in the germline V gene (reference sequence). The CDR3 runs to 13 residues. The V gene end was trimmed by 5 bases and the J gene end by 2 bases; junction bases not matched to a gene: 5.

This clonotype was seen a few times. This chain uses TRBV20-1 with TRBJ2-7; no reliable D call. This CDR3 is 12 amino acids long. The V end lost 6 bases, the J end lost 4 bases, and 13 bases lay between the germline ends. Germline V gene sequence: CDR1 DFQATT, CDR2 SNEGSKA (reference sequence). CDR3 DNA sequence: TGCAGTGCCCCCCTTTCCCATTACGAGCAGTACTTC. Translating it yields CSAPLSHYEQYF.

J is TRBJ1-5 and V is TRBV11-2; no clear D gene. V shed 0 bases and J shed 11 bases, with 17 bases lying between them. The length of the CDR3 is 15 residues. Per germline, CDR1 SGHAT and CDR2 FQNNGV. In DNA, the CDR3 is TGTGCCAGCAGCTTAGATTCCGGACGTTACGGGGCCCAGCATTTT. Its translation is CASSLDSGRYGAQHF. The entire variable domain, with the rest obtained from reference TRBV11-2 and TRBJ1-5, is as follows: EAGVAQSPRYKIIEKRQSVAFWCNPISGHATLYWYQQILGQGPKLLIQFQNNGVVDDSQLPKDRFSAERLKGVDSTLKIQPAKLEDSAVYLCASSLDSGRYGAQHFGDGTRLSIL.

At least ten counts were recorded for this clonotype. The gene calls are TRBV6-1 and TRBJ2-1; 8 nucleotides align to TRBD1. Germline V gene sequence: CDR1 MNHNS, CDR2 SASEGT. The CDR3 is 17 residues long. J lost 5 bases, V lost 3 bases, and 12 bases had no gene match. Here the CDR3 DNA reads TGTGCCAGCAGTGACCGACAGGGGTTGAGGGGAAACAATGAGCAGTTCTTC. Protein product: CASSDRQGLRGNNEQFF.

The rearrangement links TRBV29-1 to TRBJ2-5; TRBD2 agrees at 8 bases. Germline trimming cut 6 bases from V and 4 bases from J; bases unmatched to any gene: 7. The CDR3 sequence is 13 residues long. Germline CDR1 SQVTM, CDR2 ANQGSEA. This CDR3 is CSVHGGLGETQYF. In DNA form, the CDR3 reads TGCAGCGTCCATGGGGGACTAGGAGAGACCCAGTACTTC.

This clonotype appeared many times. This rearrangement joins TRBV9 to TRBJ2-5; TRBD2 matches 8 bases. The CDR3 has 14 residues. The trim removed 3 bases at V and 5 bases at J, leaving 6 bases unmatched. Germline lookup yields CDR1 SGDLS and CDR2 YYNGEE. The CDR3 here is CASSASGGAETQYF. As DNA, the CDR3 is TGTGCCAGCAGCGCCAGCGGGGGAGCCGAGACCCAGTACTTC.

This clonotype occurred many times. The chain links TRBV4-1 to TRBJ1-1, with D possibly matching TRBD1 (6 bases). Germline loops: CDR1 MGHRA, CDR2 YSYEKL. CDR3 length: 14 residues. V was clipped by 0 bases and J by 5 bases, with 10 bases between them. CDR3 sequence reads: CASSQDIRGTEAFF. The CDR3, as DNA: TGCGCCAGCAGCCAAGATATAAGGGGGACTGAAGCTTTCTTT.

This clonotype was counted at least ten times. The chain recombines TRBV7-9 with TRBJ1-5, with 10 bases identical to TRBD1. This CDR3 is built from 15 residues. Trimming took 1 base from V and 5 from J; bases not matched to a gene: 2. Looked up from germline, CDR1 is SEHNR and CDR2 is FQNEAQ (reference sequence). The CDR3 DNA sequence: TGTGCCAGCAGCTTAGGGACAGGGGGTCATCAGCCCCAGCATTTT. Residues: CASSLGTGGHQPQHF.

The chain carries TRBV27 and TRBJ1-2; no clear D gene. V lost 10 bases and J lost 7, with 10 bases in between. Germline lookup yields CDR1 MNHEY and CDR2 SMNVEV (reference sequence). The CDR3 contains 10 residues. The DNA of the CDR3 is TGTGCCACCCCGGACGGTGGCTACACCTTC. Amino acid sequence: CATPDGGYTF.

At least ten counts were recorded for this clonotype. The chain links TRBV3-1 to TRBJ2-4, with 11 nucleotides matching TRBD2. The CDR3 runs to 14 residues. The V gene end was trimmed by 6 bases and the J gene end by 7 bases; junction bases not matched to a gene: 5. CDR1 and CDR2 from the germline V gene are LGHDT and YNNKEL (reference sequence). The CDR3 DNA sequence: TGTGCCAGCAGTTTGGCTAGCGGGAGGAACATTCAGTACTTC. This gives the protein CASSLASGRNIQYF.

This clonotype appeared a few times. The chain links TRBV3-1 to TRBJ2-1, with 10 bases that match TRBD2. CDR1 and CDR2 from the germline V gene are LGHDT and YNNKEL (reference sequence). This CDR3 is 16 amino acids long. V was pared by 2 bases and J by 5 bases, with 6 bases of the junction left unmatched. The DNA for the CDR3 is TGTGCCAGCAGCCAACGACGGGGACTAGCGCACAATGAGCAGTTCTTC. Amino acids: CASSQRRGLAHNEQFF.

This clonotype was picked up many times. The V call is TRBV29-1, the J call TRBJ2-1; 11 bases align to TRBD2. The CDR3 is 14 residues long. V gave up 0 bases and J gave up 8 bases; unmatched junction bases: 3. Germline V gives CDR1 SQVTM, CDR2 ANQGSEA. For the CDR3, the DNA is TGCAGCGTTGAAGAGGGACTAGCGGACTATGAGCAGTTCTTC. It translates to CSVEEGLADYEQFF.

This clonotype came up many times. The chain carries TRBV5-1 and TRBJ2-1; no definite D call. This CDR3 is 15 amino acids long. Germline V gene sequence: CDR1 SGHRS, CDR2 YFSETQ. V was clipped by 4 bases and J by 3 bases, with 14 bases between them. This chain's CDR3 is CASSPEVQLYNEQFF. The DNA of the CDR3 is TGCGCCAGCAGCCCTGAGGTACAGCTCTACAATGAGCAGTTCTTC. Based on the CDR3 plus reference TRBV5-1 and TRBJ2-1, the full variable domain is KAGVTQTPRYLIKTRGQQVTLSCSPISGHRSVSWYQQTPGQGLQFLFEYFSETQRNKGNFPGRFSGRQFSNSRSEMNVSTLELGDSALYLCASSPEVQLYNEQFFGPGTRLTVL.

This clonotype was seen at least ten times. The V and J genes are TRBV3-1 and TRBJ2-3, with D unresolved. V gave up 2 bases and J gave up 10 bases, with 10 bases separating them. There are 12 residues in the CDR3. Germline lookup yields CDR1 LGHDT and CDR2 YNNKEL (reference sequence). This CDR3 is CASSQPPFSQYF. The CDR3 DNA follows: TGTGCCAGCAGCCAACCCCCCTTCTCGCAGTATTTT.